This T cell receptor beta chain derives from a study of chemoradiotherapy in HPV16-positive cancers. A remark on this clone: Antigen unknown.

The CDR3 has 16 residues. Germline V CDR1 and CDR2: SEHNR, FQNEAQ (reference sequence). V was clipped by 1 base and J by 4 bases, with 16 bases between them. Only in-frame clones appear in the TCRdb table, and some are missing; sequencing was by immunoSEQ multiplex PCR. Of under 20,000 clones in the sample, 75% to 80% were seen once. The study's findings and limits: For HPV16-positive patients, expanding HPV-responsive T cells associated with longer recurrence-free survival.

This specimen was taken from a patient who underwent chemoradiotherapy. The chain combines TRBV7-9 with TRBJ1-1; weak D call: TRBD1 (6 bases). The receptor comes from a human donor with HPV-associated anogenital cancer. The CDR3 spells CASSLGLGQGSTEAFF. In DNA form, the CDR3 reads TGTGCCAGCAGCTTAGGTCTGGGGCAGGGGTCCACTGAAGCTTTCTTT.